This T cell receptor beta chain stems from a study of monozygotic twins with inflammatory bowel disease. For both chains, the TCRalpha and TCRbeta cDNA went through two nested PCRs of approximately 16 and 10 cycles. TCRdb reanalyzed the 5' RACE reads, giving one entry per CDR3 protein sequence and no DNA. Its table lists over 150,000 distinct CDR3 sequences. Germline V gene sequence: CDR1 SGHRS, CDR2 YFSETQ. The CDR3 runs to 16 residues. Remarks on this clonotype: What it binds is not known.

Notes on the study in general: IBD patients carried less diverse TCRbeta repertoires (inverse Simpson) than healthy co-twins. It was observed that concordant and discordant twins did not differ in repertoire similarity, possibly given limited power.

Researchers collected about 2.5 ml of blood per donor. This clonotype was obtained from a human donor with ulcerative colitis or Crohn's disease, or a healthy co-twin of an affected twin (not recorded which). The sample consisted of blood. The chain couples TRBV5-1 to TRBJ2-3; the D call from TCRdb, TRBD2, cannot be confirmed without DNA. The CDR3: CASSPQGLRGTDTQYF.